The next 11 T cell receptor beta chains were all read from a single sample in a study of blood T cell repertoires in COVID-19. Profiling relied on immunoSEQ multiplex PCR, and the TCRdb table lists in-frame clones only, not all of them. The data show 160,000 or so clones, with roughly 84% seen just once and more than 1.5% held by the top ten. Material: peripheral blood. The receptors shown here come from a human donor in a cohort sampled during active COVID-19.

This sequence joins TRBV9 and TRBJ2-5, with 8 positions matching TRBD2. The junction had 6 bases not matched to a gene; V was cut back by 4 bases and J by 4 bases. There are 14 residues in the CDR3. CDR1 is SGDLS, CDR2 YYNGEE, per germline. CDR3 sequence reads: CASSSTREGETQYF. The CDR3 region has the DNA TGTGCCAGCAGCTCGACCCGGGAGGGAGAGACCCAGTACTTC.

The rearrangement uses TRBV6-2 or TRBV6-3 and TRBJ1-2; D is uncertain. The CDR3 covers 14 residues. CDR1 MNHEY and CDR2 SVGEGT come from the germline V gene. The ends were cut back, 2 bases at V and 5 bases at J, with 12 bases in the middle. CDR3 region: CASSYGEEVYGYTF. CDR3 in DNA: TGTGCCAGCAGTTACGGCGAAGAGGTGTATGGCTACACCTTC.

The chain uses TRBV6-2 or TRBV6-3 and TRBJ1-1; perhaps TRBD1 as D (5 bases). Germline V gene lookup returns CDR1 MNHEY and CDR2 SVGEGT. CDR3 length: 13 residues. The V gene lost 3 bases and the J gene lost 1 base, with 6 bases spanning the gap. The CDR3 here is CASSYDRNTEAFF. The CDR3 coding sequence is TGTGCCAGCAGTTATGACAGGAACACTGAAGCTTTCTTT.

A single count supports this clone. This chain joins TRBV5-1 and TRBJ2-2; TRBD2 aligns across 10 bases. Germline CDR1 is SGHRS and CDR2 is YFSETQ. This CDR3 contains 15 residues. Trimming removed 3 bases from V and 5 bases from J; junction bases left unmatched: 4. The CDR3 is CASSSSGSGTGELFF. Here the CDR3 DNA reads TGCGCCAGCAGCTCTAGCGGGAGTGGTACCGGGGAGCTGTTTTTT.

The chain carries TRBV3-1 (or the pseudogene TRBV3-2) and TRBJ1-2; 7 nucleotides agree with TRBD1. V was clipped by 2 bases and J by 8 bases; unmatched bases: 5. CDR1 LGHDT and CDR2 YNNKEL come from the germline V gene (reference sequence). The CDR3 consists of 13 residues. Written as DNA, the CDR3 is TGTGCCAGCAGCCAACCGACAGGGCACGGCTACACCTTC. Translation gives CASSQPTGHGYTF.

The rearrangement joins TRBV7-9 to TRBJ2-5; 7 nucleotides align to TRBD1. Germline trimming cut 5 bases from V and 5 bases from J; bases unmatched to any gene: 8. The germline gives CDR1 SEHNR, CDR2 FQNEAQ (reference sequence). This CDR3 is 14 amino acids long. CDR3 sequence reads: CASSRNRGGETQYF. As DNA, the CDR3 is TGTGCCAGCAGCCGTAACAGGGGTGGGGAGACCCAGTACTTC.

DNA of the CDR3: TGTGCCAGCAGCCAAGAGGCAGGGACTAACTATGGCTACACCTTC. This encodes CASSQEAGTNYGYTF. This chain links TRBV3-1 (or the pseudogene TRBV3-2) with TRBJ1-2, with D possibly TRBD1 on 5 matching bases. Germline CDR1 and CDR2: LGHDT and YNNKEL (reference sequence). The CDR3 sequence is 15 residues long. V was cut by 0 bases and J by 0 bases, with 8 bases left in between.

This chain connects TRBV7-6 to TRBJ2-5, with 15 positions matching TRBD2. V was clipped by 1 base and J by 5 bases; unmatched bases: 5. Germline CDR1 SGHVS, CDR2 FNYEAQ. The CDR3 has 17 residues. CDR3 coding DNA: TGTGCCAGCAGCTTAGGGACTAGCGGGAGGGGGTTGGAGACCCAGTACTTC. This codes for CASSLGTSGRGLETQYF.

The chain is built from TRBV28 and TRBJ2-5; maybe TRBD2 (7 bases). V was clipped by 6 bases and J by 0 bases, with 17 bases between them. The germline V gene has CDR1 MDHEN and CDR2 SYDVKM. The CDR3 length is 16 residues. The CDR3 DNA follows: TGTGCCAGCAGCTCCGGGGGCGGGGGATACCAAGAGACCCAGTACTTC. It encodes CASSSGGGGYQETQYF.

DNA of the CDR3: TGTGCCAGCAGCGGAAATTTGGGACAGGCGCTCAATCAGCCCCAGCATTTT. Encoded protein: CASSGNLGQALNQPQHF. The rearrangement links TRBV9 to TRBJ1-5, with 8 bases fitting TRBD1. The V gene's germline CDR1 is SGDLS and CDR2 YYNGEE. The ends lost 3 bases at V and 3 bases at J; junction bases unmatched: 11. The CDR3 has 17 amino acids. Full variable domain (rest looked up from reference TRBV9 and TRBJ1-5): DSGVTQTPKHLITATGQRVTLRCSPRSGDLSVYWYQQSLDQGLQFLIQYYNGEERAKGNILERFSAQQFPDLHSELNLSSLELGDSALYFCASSGNLGQALNQPQHFGDGTRLSIL.

The chain has TRBV24-1 and TRBJ2-7; the D gene is possibly TRBD1 (5 bases). The ends were cut back, 5 bases at V and 7 bases at J, with 11 bases in the middle. CDR1 is KGHDR and CDR2 is SFDVKD in the germline V gene. This CDR3 contains 12 residues. The CDR3 bases are TGTGCCACCAGTGCAGGGTCGCGGGAGCAGTACTTC. Translated, it gives CATSAGSREQYF.